This T cell receptor (beta chain) emerged from a study of shared clonotypes between healthy human individuals (dated by TCRdb to the early 2020s). Background on the whole study: A few men and a couple of women, aged 18 to 49 years, made up the cohort. Leukapheresis yielded between about 0.94 and 9.5 billion PBMCs per donor. To increase sequencing depth and limit assay-specific biases, different laboratories used diverse techniques to prepare libraries and sequence TCR repertoires. Blood TCR repertoires of several healthy adults were deeply sequenced to estimate repertoire size and the extent of clonotype sharing between individuals. Findings and caveats that apply to the study as a whole: Pairwise subsampling led to the expectation that sequencing depth would affect the degree of clonotype sharing among donors. The genetic and exposure-history diversity represented was limited by the small number of donors. Sampling was limited to blood, and TCR repertoires in tissue likely differ from TCR repertoires in blood.

V loses 0 bases, J loses 4 bases, and the germline ends lie 9 bases apart. CDR1 WNHNN and CDR2 SYGVQD are derived from the germline V gene (reference sequence). Inclusive of the bounding cysteine and phenylalanine, the CDR3 is 15 residues long. The DNA shown is the 45-base CDR3, in frame from base 1. This clone was detected a few times. Its antigen specificity is not known. Nothing much larger sits one base from this clone, and base qualities are not available. The donors were healthy, HIV-negative adults who had no recently reported acute infections or vaccinations. All donors were Caucasian adults living in Nashville, Tennessee, USA. For unsorted samples, approximately 84 million PBMCs were counted, and genomic DNA was extracted using the QIAamp DNA Blood Mini kit. After blood collection by leukapheresis, PBMCs were isolated using Ficoll-Histopaque density gradient centrifugation and then cryopreserved in the vapor phase of liquid nitrogen.

Using the deep immunoSEQ assay, TCR CDR3 regions were amplified from genomic DNA by multiplex PCR. Genomic DNA extracted from each cell subset was distributed evenly over all wells of several immunoSEQ 96-well plates, and each plate served as one replicate. For unsorted PBMC, each replicate PCR was loaded with approximately 330 ng genomic DNA, equivalent to approximately 33,000 T cell genomes. Unsorted PBMC genomic DNA was sequenced across ten immunoSEQ deep assay plates. Purified libraries were quantified with a Qubit 3.0 fluorometer, sized on a Bioanalyzer 2100, and re-quantified with the KAPA Library Quantification kit. A separate single-read 150-cycle Illumina NextSeq 550 flow cell was used to sequence each immunoSEQ 96-well plate. Per the original workflow: Because the immunoSEQ output held only junctional sequences and lacked quality scores, the filtering could not match the filtering applied to full-length reads. To assign V/J genes and CDR3, sequences were annotated against IMGT germline references using PyIR, a Python wrapper for IgBLAST v1.9. Reads with weak V/J assignments (E-value above 1e-6), missing CDR3, stop codons, out-of-frame junctions, or ambiguous translated residues were removed. V3J clonotypes were defined as sequences sharing an identical inferred V gene, J gene, and CDR3 amino acid sequence. The percentage overlap between two repertoires was calculated by dividing the number of shared unique clonotypes by the size of the smaller repertoire. Three approaches were used to assess repertoire richness: RTK rarefaction, the Chao1 estimator, and Recon v2.1 estimates of unobserved clonotypes. The table comes from immuneACCESS by way of TCRdb, which keeps in-frame sequences with V and J called. Part of the clones is missing from these tables; in studies checked, under half for an unresolved V gene and the rest for unknown reasons. V and J calls and clone size are copied from that table; D and trimming were computed from the DNA. Within this sample are about 500,000 clones, with around 77% of them counted one time only. The ten largest clones capture 9.5% to 15% of the sample.

The sample taken for sequencing was PBMCs. This TCR derives from a woman aged 40 to 55 in good health. Some clones in this sample may be carry-over from other donors' samples. This sequence uses TRBV10-1 and TRBJ1-4, with the D gene call left open. The CDR3 here reads CASSESSQLNEKLFF. The sequence in DNA is TGCGCCAGCAGTGAGTCGAGTCAGCTTAATGAAAAACTGTTTTTT.